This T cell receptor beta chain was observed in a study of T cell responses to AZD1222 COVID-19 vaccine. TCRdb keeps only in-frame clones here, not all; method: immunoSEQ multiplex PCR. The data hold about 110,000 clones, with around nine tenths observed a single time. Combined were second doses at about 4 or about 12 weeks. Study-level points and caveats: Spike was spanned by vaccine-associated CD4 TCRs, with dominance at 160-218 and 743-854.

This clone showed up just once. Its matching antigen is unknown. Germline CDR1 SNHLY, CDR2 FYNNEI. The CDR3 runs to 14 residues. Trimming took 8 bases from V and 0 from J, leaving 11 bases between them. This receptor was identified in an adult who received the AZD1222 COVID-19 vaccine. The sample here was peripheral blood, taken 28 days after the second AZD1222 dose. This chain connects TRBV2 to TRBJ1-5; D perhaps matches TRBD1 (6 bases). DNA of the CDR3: TGTGCCAGCGAGGGGGGCTATAGCAATCAGCCCCAGCATTTT. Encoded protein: CASEGGYSNQPQHF.